This T cell receptor (beta chain) was profiled in a study of T cell changes during pregnancy in multiple sclerosis. The CDR3 has 20 residues. The repertoire was sequenced with immunoSEQ multiplex PCR; TCRdb's copy has only in-frame clones and lacks some. The data hold 58,000 or so clones, with roughly 90% observed a single time. The chain has TRBV21-1 and TRBJ2-7; TRBD1, the table's D call, was not compared with the DNA. TRBV21-1 is an annotated pseudogene. The receptor's source is a female donor with multiple sclerosis, enrolled in a pregnancy study. The specimen was peripheral blood, collected in the first trimester of pregnancy. CDR3 sequence reads: CASSKVMIFELDRFVYEQYF. The CDR3 DNA reads TGTGCCAGCAGCAAAGTGATGATTTTTGAGCTGGACAGGTTCGTCTACGAGCAGTACTTC.